This T cell receptor (beta chain) was recorded in a study of vaccination and CD4 T cells after COVID-19. Study summary: Stimulation used overlapping spike peptides from SARS-CoV-2, HCoV-NL63, HCoV-OC43 and HCoV-229E. For control cultures, the treatment was a CEFX pool, an HIV-1 Nef pool, or no peptide.

The Oncomine TCR Beta short-read assay generated sequence data from the DNA of cultured CD4+ T cells. TCRdb reprocessed the PCR reads via MiXCR and lists one record per CDR3 protein. The profile shows 15,000 to 20,000 distinct CDR3 sequences, roughly three fifths of them singletons. The CDR3 has 16 amino acids. V was clipped by 6 bases and J by 3 bases; unmatched bases: 11. The V gene's germline CDR1 is KGHDR and CDR2 SFDVKD. Treatment described: roughly 11-day PBMC culture with coronavirus spike peptide pools or control peptides (ViraFEST assay). Turning to this clonotype: The antigen remains undetermined.

The V and J genes are TRBV24-1 and TRBJ2-3; TRBD1 matches 7 bases. The material sequenced was CD4+ T cells from blood, cultured in vitro. The origin of this receptor is a human donor who had recovered from COVID-19. CDR3 region: CATSLTGTASTDTQYF. The CDR3 nucleotides read TGTGCCACCAGTCTGACCGGGACAGCAAGTACAGATACGCAGTATTTT.